The 18 T cell receptor beta chains below come from one sample, sequenced in a study of blood T cells in healthy people across ages. Primers used in a second PCR of roughly 6 to 11 cycles were a sample-barcoded 5' primer and a J-beta primer mix. Using its own MiXCR run on the 5' RACE reads, TCRdb lists one record per CDR3 protein. The sample shows fewer than 2,000,000 distinct CDR3 sequences, 35% to 50% of them seen only once. The sequencing sample was made of blood. The source of these receptors is a human donor in good health.

J is TRBJ2-5 and V is TRBV5-1; D not resolved. The DNA end lines up better with TRBJ2-7; the J call may be wrong. The germline V gene encodes CDR1 SGHRS and CDR2 YFSETQ. The CDR3 covers 14 residues. The CDR3 protein is CASSLDRPTYEQYF. CDR3 sequence (DNA): TGCGCCAGCAGCTTGGACAGACCTACCTACGAGCAGTACTTC.

V usage is TRBV4-2 and J usage is TRBJ1-1; 7 bases line up with TRBD1. Germline lookup yields CDR1 LGHNA and CDR2 YNFKEQ. Germline trimming cut 4 bases from V and 4 bases from J; bases unmatched to any gene: 12. The CDR3 is 16 residues long. The CDR3 is CASSPPRQGQSTEAFF. The CDR3 region has the DNA TGTGCCAGCAGCCCCCCCCGACAGGGTCAAAGCACTGAAGCTTTCTTT.

This chain's CDR3 is CASRKGGLAQHF. DNA of the CDR3: TGTGCCAGCAGAAAAGGGGGATTGGCCCAGCATTTT. V is TRBV5-6 and J is TRBJ1-5, with D perhaps TRBD1 (6 bases). Per germline, CDR1 SGHDT and CDR2 YYEEEE. The CDR3 is 12 amino acids. Deletions cut 5 bases from V and 11 bases from J, with 14 bases between. The entire variable domain, with the rest obtained from reference TRBV5-6 and TRBJ1-5, is as follows: DAGVTQSPTHLIKTRGQQVTLRCSPKSGHDTVSWYQQALGQGPQFIFQYYEEEERQRGNFPDRFSGHQFPNYSSELNVNALLLGDSALYLCASRKGGLAQHFGDGTRLSIL.

CDR3 bases: TGTGCCAGCAGCGTTGAACGGGCAGGGGGCCGTTTCGGCTATGGCTACACCTTC. Translation: CASSVERAGGRFGYGYTF. V gene TRBV9 combines with J gene TRBJ1-2, with 8 bases fitting TRBD1. V was pared by 2 bases and J by 4 bases, with 16 bases of the junction left unmatched. This CDR3 region has 18 residues. Per the germline V gene, CDR1 is SGDLS and CDR2 is YYNGEE. Full variable domain (rest looked up from reference TRBV9 and TRBJ1-2): DSGVTQTPKHLITATGQRVTLRCSPRSGDLSVYWYQQSLDQGLQFLIQYYNGEERAKGNILERFSAQQFPDLHSELNLSSLELGDSALYFCASSVERAGGRFGYGYTFGSGTRLTVV.

V gene TRBV9 combines with J gene TRBJ2-7; D tentatively fits TRBD1 or TRBD2 (6 bases each). Germline assignment: CDR1 SGDLS and CDR2 YYNGEE. Trimming removed 0 bases at V and 2 bases at J, with 12 bases between. The length of the CDR3 is 15 residues. CDR3 region: CASSVDIGGPYEQYF. The CDR3 DNA is TGTGCCAGCAGCGTAGATATAGGGGGGCCCTACGAGCAGTACTTC.

The chain joins TRBV3-1 to TRBJ2-3; D may be TRBD1 (6 bases). The CDR3 is made up of 13 amino acids. Trimming removed 4 bases at V and 8 bases at J, with 13 bases between. Per the germline V gene, CDR1 is LGHDT and CDR2 is YNNKEL (reference sequence). This CDR3 reads CASSRNRDGTQYF. CDR3 nucleotide sequence: TGTGCCAGCAGCCGAAACAGGGACGGTACGCAGTATTTT.

This clonotype was found a few times. V usage is TRBV11-3 and J usage is TRBJ1-2; maybe TRBD1 (6 bases). Germline-derived CDR1 and CDR2 are SGHNT and YENEEA. V was shortened by 4 bases and J by 0 bases, with 18 bases between the two germline ends. CDR3 length: 17 residues. The DNA for the CDR3 is TGTGCCAGCAGCTCCACCGGCCGGGGGCGGGCTAACTATGGCTACACCTTC. It specifies CASSSTGRGRANYGYTF.

The chain links TRBV11-2 to TRBJ1-2; 10 bases map to TRBD1. There are 16 residues in the CDR3. Germline V CDR1 and CDR2: SGHAT, FQNNGV. Trimming removed 1 base from V and 5 bases from J; junction bases left unmatched: 7. The CDR3 region is CASSLGPGTGVYGYTF. The DNA for the CDR3 is TGTGCCAGCAGCTTAGGGCCCGGGACAGGGGTTTATGGCTACACCTTC.

At least ten counts were recorded for this clonotype. The gene calls are TRBV9 and TRBJ1-4, with D possibly TRBD1 on 5 matching bases. This CDR3 has 15 residues. Looked up from germline, CDR1 is SGDLS and CDR2 is YYNGEE. Between the trimmed V and J ends, which lost 4 bases and 8 bases, there was a span of 18 bases. CDR3 nucleotides: TGTGCCAGCAGCCCGTGGAAGGGGAATGGGGAAAAACTGTTTTTT. It yields the protein CASSPWKGNGEKLFF.

This clonotype was seen more than once but under ten times. The V and J genes are TRBV12-3 or TRBV12-4 and TRBJ1-4; D not certain. V was cut by 6 bases and J by 0 bases, with 8 bases left in between. This CDR3 is 14 amino acids long. The CDR3: CASSRQTTNEKLFF. The CDR3 bases are TGTGCCAGCAGCCGGCAAACAACTAATGAAAAACTGTTTTTT.

The V call is TRBV9, the J call TRBJ2-7; D might be TRBD1 (6 bases). Germline lookup yields CDR1 SGDLS and CDR2 YYNGEE. The V end lost 4 bases, the J end lost 7 bases, and 18 bases lay between the germline ends. The length of the CDR3 is 14 residues. The CDR3 protein is CASSRFGGLEEQYF. The CDR3 DNA is TGTGCCAGCAGCCGCTTTGGGGGCCTGGAAGAGCAGTACTTC.

Here the CDR3 DNA reads TGCAGCGGTTCTCCTAGCGGGGTAAATGAGCAGTTCTTC. It specifies CSGSPSGVNEQFF. The chain employs TRBV29-1 and TRBJ2-1, with 9 bases fitting TRBD2. J was trimmed by 7 bases and V by 7 bases; bases with no gene match: 8. From germline, CDR1 is SQVTM and CDR2 ANQGSEA. This CDR3 is built from 13 residues.

The chain uses TRBV20-1 and TRBJ1-1, with D possibly TRBD1 on 5 matching bases. Germline V CDR1 and CDR2: DFQATT, SNEGSKA (reference sequence). Trimming took off 4 bases at V and 7 bases at J, with 13 bases between the two ends. This CDR3 spans 12 amino acids. The CDR3 here is CSAKRAGGEAFF. Written as DNA, the CDR3 is TGCAGTGCTAAGAGGGCCGGGGGTGAAGCTTTCTTT.

This clonotype has just a few counts. CDR3 sequence (DNA): TGCAGTGCTAGCCCGGGCAGCGGGCAGTTCTTC. It codes for CSASPGSGQFF. The V call is TRBV20-1, the J call TRBJ2-1; TRBD2 might be the D (5 bases). Trimming cost V 3 bases and J 12 bases, with 12 bases left between them. The CDR3 runs 11 residues. Germline CDR1 reads DFQATT; CDR2 reads SNEGSKA (reference sequence).

This clonotype was seen at least ten times. This chain links TRBV5-1 with TRBJ2-3; TRBD2 matches at 10 bases. The CDR3 spans 15 residues. Germline CDR1 is SGHRS and CDR2 is YFSETQ. V shed 4 bases and J 0 bases; nucleotides not matched to a gene: 2. The CDR3 DNA reads TGCGCCAGCAGCCCGGGACTAGCGAGCACAGATACGCAGTATTTT. This encodes CASSPGLASTDTQYF.

This clonotype was recorded a few times. The rearrangement uses TRBV6-5 and TRBJ2-1; TRBD1 aligns across 10 bases. CDR1 MNHEY and CDR2 SVGAGI come from the germline V gene. V was pared by 5 bases and J by 10 bases, with 11 bases of the junction left unmatched. The CDR3 is made up of 15 amino acids. DNA for the CDR3: TGTGCCAGCAGTCGGGTCGGACAGGGGGGTTACGAGCAGTTCTTC. Encoded protein: CASSRVGQGGYEQFF.

This clonotype turned up a few times. CDR3 DNA sequence: TGTGCCAGCAGCTCCTCCCGGGCCAGGGGGTATAGCAATCAGCCCCAGCATTTT. It specifies CASSSSRARGYSNQPQHF. The chain links TRBV28 to TRBJ1-5, with 7 bases lining up with TRBD1. The CDR3 is made up of 18 amino acids. Trimming took 6 bases from V and 0 from J; bases not matched to a gene: 14. The germline V gene has CDR1 MDHEN and CDR2 SYDVKM.

The sample holds a few counts of this clonotype. The V gene is TRBV4-3, the J gene TRBJ1-6, with D uncertain. The CDR3 is made up of 15 amino acids. Trimming pared 4 bases from V and 3 bases from J, leaving 10 bases between. Germline V gene lookup returns CDR1 LGHNA and CDR2 YSLEER. CDR3: CASSPEPIYNSPLHF. The DNA of the CDR3 is TGCGCCAGCAGCCCTGAGCCGATCTATAATTCACCCCTCCACTTT.